Shown below are 6 T cell receptor beta chains from a single sample sequenced in a study of blood T cell repertoires in COVID-19. Clones were sequenced by immunoSEQ multiplex PCR, and TCRdb holds only the in-frame ones, with some missing. The sample includes roughly 270,000 clones, over 75% of them seen just once. Sequences were obtained from peripheral blood. The receptors were sampled from a man between 18 and 35 years old with active or convalescent COVID-19.

This sequence joins TRBV7-8 and TRBJ1-6, with a tentative D call TRBD1 (6 bases). The germline CDR1 and CDR2 sequences are SGHVS and FQNEAQ. The CDR3 loop spans 14 amino acids. V was trimmed by 3 bases and J by 10 bases, leaving 13 bases between them. CDR3 amino acids: CASSFAQGSSPLHF. CDR3 nucleotide sequence: TGTGCCAGCAGCTTCGCTCAGGGGAGCTCACCCCTCCACTTT. Full variable domain (remainder filled in from reference TRBV7-8 and TRBJ1-6): GAGVSQSPRYKVAKRGQDVALRCDPISGHVSLFWYQQALGQGPEFLTYFQNEAQLDKSGLPSDRFFAERPEGSVSTLKIQRTQQEDSAVYLCASSFAQGSSPLHFGNGTRLTVT.

The J gene is TRBJ1-1, the V gene TRBV2; 8 bases are shared with TRBD1. CDR3 length: 20 residues. The ends lost 3 bases at V and 1 base at J; junction bases unmatched: 19. CDR1 and CDR2 (germline): SNHLY, FYNNEI. As DNA, the CDR3 is TGTGCCAGCAGTGACTCCCGACAGGGGCCTACACTTACATCGAACACTGAAGCTTTCTTT. Translation: CASSDSRQGPTLTSNTEAFF.

The chain employs TRBV12-3 or TRBV12-4 and TRBJ1-1; no clear D gene. CDR3 length: 11 amino acids. Deletions cut 3 bases from V and 9 bases from J, with 8 bases between. In nucleotides, the CDR3 is TGTGCCAGCAGTTTTGACACACAAGCTTTCTTT. Its translation is CASSFDTQAFF.

This clone appeared a few times. The chain links TRBV6-6 to TRBJ1-5; no firm D call. CDR1 is MNHNY and CDR2 is SVGAGI in the germline V gene (reference sequence). Trimming pared 2 bases from V and 5 bases from J, leaving 10 bases between. This CDR3 is built from 14 residues. For the CDR3, the DNA is TGTGCCAGCAGTTACGGGCGATCCCATCAGCCCCAGCATTTT. It specifies CASSYGRSHQPQHF.

The J gene is TRBJ1-1, the V gene TRBV29-1; 10 bases map to TRBD1. The germline CDR1 and CDR2 sequences are SQVTM and ANQGSEA. The CDR3 extends over 16 amino acids. With 1 base clipped from V and 7 bases from J, the junction kept 12 bases outside the gene matches. This CDR3 reads CSVEAGVGQGGFEAFF. CDR3 DNA: TGCAGCGTTGAAGCAGGGGTCGGACAGGGGGGCTTTGAAGCTTTCTTT.

The V call is TRBV11-3, the J call TRBJ2-5; D might be TRBD2 (5 bases). This CDR3 has 14 residues. Trimming removed 0 bases from V and 7 bases from J, with 12 bases in between. CDR1 SGHNT and CDR2 YENEEA come from the germline V gene. CDR3 DNA sequence: TGTGCCAGCAGCTTAGATGCGGACTCAGGGACCCAGTACTTC. Amino acid sequence: CASSLDADSGTQYF.